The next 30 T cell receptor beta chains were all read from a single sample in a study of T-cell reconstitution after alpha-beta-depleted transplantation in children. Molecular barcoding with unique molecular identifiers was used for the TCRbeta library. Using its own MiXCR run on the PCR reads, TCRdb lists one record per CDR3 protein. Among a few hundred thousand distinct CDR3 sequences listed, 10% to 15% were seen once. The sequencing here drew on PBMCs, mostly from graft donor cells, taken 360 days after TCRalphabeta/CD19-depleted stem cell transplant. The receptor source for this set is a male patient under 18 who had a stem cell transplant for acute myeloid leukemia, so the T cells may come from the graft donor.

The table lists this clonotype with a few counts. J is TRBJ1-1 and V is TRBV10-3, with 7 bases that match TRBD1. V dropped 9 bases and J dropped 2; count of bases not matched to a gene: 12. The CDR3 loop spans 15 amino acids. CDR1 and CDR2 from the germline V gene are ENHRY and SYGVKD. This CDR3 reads CAIADRELGNTEAFF. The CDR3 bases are TGTGCCATAGCTGACAGGGAACTAGGAAACACTGAAGCTTTCTTT.

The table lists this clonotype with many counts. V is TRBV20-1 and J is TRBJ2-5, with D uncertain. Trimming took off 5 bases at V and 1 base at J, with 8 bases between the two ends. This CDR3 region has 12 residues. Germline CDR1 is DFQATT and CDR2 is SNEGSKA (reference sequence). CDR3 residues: CSAAGAQETQYF. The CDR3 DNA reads TGCAGTGCTGCCGGAGCCCAAGAGACCCAGTACTTC.

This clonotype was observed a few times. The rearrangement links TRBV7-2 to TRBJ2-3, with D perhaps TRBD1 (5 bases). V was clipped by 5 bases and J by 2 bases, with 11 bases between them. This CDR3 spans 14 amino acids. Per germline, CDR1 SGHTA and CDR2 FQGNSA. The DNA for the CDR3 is TGTGCCAGCAGCCCGGACATCCTCACAGATACGCAGTATTTT. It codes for CASSPDILTDTQYF.

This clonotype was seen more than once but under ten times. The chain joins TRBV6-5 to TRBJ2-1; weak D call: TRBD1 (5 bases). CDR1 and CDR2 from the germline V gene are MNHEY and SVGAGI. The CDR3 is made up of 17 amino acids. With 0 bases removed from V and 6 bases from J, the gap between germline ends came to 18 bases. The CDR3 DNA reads TGTGCCAGCAGTTACTCCCGGGCAGCTACAAGGGGCAATGAGCAGTTCTTC. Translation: CASSYSRAATRGNEQFF.

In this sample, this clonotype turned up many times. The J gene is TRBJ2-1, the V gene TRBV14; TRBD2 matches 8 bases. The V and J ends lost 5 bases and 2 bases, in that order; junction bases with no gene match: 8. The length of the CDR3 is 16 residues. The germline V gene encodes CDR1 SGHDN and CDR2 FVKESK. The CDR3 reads CASSTLGSGTYNEQFF. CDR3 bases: TGTGCCAGCAGCACCCTCGGTAGCGGGACCTACAATGAGCAGTTCTTC.

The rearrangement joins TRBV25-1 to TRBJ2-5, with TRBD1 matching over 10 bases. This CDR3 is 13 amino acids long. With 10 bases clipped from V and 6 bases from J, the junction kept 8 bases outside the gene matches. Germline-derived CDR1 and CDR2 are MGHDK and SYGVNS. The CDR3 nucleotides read TGTGCCACCAGACAGGGGGCTAAAAAGACCCAGTACTTC. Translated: CATRQGAKKTQYF.

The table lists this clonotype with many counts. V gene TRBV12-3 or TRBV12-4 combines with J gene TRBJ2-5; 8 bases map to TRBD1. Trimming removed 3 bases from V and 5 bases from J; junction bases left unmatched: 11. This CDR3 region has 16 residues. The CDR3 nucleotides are TGTGCCAGCAGTTTCCTCCAGGGGGCGGGTAGGGAGACCCAGTACTTC. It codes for CASSFLQGAGRETQYF.

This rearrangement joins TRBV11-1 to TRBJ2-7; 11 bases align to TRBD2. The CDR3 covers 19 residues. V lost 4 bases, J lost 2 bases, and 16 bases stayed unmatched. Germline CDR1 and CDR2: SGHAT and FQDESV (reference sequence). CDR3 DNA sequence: TGTGCCAGCAGCTCGTTAAGGGGGGGTACTAGCGGGAGCACCTACGAGCAGTACTTC. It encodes CASSSLRGGTSGSTYEQYF.

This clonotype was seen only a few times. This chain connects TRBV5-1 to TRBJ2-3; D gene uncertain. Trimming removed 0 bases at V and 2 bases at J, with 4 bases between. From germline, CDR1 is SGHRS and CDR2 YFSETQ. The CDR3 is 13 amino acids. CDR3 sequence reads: CASSLVATDTQYF. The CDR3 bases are TGCGCCAGCAGCTTGGTTGCCACAGATACGCAGTATTTT.

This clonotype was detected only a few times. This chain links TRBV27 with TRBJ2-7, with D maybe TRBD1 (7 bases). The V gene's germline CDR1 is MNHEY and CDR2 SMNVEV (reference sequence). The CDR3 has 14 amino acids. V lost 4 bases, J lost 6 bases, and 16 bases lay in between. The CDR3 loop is CASSWRDRDAEQYF. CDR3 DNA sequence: TGTGCCAGCAGTTGGCGGGACAGAGACGCCGAGCAGTACTTC.

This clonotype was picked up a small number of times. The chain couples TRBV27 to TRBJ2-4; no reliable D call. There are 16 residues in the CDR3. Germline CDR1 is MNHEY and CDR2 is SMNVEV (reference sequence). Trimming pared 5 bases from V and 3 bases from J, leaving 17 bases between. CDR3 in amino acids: CASSPLGPLGKNIQYF. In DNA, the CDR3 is TGTGCCAGCAGTCCCCTAGGGCCCTTAGGCAAAAACATTCAGTACTTC.

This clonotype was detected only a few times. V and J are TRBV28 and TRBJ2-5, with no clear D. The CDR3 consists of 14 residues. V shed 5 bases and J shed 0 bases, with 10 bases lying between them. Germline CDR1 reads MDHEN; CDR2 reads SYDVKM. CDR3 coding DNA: TGTGCCAGCAGTCGGAACTTGAACCAAGAGACCCAGTACTTC. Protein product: CASSRNLNQETQYF.

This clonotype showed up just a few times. The CDR3 nucleotides read TGCGCCAGCAGCCCACTTGGAGGGTGTAACGGGACCTTGCTGACCAAAAACATTCAGTACTTC. Translation gives CASSPLGGCNGTLLTKNIQYF. The chain links TRBV4-3 to TRBJ2-4; the D gene is possibly TRBD2 (6 bases). V lost 4 bases and J 2 bases, leaving 30 bases between the germline ends. CDR1 LGHNA and CDR2 YSLEER come from the germline V gene. The CDR3 runs to 21 residues.

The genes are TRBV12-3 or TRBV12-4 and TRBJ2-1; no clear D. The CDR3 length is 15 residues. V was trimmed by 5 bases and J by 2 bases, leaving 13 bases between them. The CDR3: CASSTGLSTYNEQFF. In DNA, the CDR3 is TGTGCCAGCAGTACTGGCTTGAGCACCTACAATGAGCAGTTCTTC.

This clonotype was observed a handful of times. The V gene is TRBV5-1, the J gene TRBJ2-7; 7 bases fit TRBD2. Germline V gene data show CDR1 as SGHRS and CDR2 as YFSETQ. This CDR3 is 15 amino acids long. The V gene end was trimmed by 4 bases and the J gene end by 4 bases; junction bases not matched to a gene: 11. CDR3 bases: TGCGCCAGCAGCGGGAGACTAGCCGACGGTTACGAGCAGTACTTC. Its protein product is CASSGRLADGYEQYF.

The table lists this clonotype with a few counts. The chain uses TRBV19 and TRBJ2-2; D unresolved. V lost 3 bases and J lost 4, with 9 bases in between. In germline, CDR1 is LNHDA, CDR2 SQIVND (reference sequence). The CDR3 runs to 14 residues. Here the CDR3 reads CASSILTATGELFF. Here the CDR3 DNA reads TGTGCCAGTAGTATTTTGACGGCCACCGGGGAGCTGTTTTTT.

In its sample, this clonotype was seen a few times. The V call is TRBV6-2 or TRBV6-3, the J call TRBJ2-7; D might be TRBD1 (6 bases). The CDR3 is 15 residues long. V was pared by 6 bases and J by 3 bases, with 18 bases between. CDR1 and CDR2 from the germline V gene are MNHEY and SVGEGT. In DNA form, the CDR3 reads TGTGCCAGCAGCAATACCGGGACAACTCTCTACGAGCAGTACTTC. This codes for CASSNTGTTLYEQYF.

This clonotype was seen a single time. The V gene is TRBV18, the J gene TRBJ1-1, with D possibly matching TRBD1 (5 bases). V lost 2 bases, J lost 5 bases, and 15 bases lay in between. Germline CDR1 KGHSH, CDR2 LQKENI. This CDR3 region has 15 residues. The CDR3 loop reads CASSPTRDDKTEAFF. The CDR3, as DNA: TGTGCCAGCTCACCAACGAGGGACGACAAAACTGAAGCTTTCTTT.

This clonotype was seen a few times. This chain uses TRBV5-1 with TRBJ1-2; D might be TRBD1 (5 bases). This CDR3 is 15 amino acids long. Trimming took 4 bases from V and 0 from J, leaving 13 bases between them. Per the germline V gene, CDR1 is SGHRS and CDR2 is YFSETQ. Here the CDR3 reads CASSPVGGANYGYTF. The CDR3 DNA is TGCGCCAGCAGCCCGGTTGGGGGAGCTAACTATGGCTACACCTTC. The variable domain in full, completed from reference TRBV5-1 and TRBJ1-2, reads KAGVTQTPRYLIKTRGQQVTLSCSPISGHRSVSWYQQTPGQGLQFLFEYFSETQRNKGNFPGRFSGRQFSNSRSEMNVSTLELGDSALYLCASSPVGGANYGYTFGSGTRLTVV.

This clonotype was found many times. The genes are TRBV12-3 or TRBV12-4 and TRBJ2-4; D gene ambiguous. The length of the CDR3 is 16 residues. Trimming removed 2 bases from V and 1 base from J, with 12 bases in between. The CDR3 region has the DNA TGTGCCAGCAGTTTATGGGGAAGGGTGGCCAAAAACATTCAGTACTTC. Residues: CASSLWGRVAKNIQYF.

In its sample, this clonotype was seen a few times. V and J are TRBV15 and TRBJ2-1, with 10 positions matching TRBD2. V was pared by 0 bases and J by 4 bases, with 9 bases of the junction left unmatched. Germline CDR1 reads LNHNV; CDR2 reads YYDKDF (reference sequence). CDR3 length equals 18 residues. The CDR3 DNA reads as TGTGCCACCAGCAGAGATCCCAACCTAGCGGGAGTGTACAATGAGCAGTTCTTC. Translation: CATSRDPNLAGVYNEQFF. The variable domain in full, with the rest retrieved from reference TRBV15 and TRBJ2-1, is DAMVIQNPRYQVTQFGKPVTLSCSQTLNHNVMYWYQQKSSQAPKLLFHYYDKDFNNEADTPDNFQSRRPNTSFCFLDIRSPGLGDTAMYLCATSRDPNLAGVYNEQFFGPGTRLTVL.

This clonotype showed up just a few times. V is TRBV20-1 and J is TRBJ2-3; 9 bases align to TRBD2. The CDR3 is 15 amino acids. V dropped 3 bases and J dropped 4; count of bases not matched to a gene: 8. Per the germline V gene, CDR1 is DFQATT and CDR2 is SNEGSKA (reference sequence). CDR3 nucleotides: TGCAGTGCTAGTAGCCTAGCGGGACTCCCAGATACGCAGTATTTT. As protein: CSASSLAGLPDTQYF.

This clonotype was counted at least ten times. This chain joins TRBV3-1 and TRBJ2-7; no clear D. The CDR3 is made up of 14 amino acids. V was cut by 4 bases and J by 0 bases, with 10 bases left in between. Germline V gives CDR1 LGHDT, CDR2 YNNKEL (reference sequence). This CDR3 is CASSPLPPSYEQYF. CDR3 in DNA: TGTGCCAGCAGCCCTTTGCCCCCCTCCTACGAGCAGTACTTC.

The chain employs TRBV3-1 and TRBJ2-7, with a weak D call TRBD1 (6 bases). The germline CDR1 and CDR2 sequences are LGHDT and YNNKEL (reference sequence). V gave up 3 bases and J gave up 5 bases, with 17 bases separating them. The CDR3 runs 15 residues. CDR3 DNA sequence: TGTGCCAGCAGCCAGGACAGAAATACCCCCCACGAGCAGTACTTC. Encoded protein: CASSQDRNTPHEQYF.

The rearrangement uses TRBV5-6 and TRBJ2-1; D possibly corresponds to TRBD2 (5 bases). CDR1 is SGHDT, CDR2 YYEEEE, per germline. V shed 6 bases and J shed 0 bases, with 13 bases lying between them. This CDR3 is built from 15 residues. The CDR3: CASTRSGSSYNEQFF. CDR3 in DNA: TGTGCCAGCACGCGGTCGGGGAGCTCCTACAATGAGCAGTTCTTC.

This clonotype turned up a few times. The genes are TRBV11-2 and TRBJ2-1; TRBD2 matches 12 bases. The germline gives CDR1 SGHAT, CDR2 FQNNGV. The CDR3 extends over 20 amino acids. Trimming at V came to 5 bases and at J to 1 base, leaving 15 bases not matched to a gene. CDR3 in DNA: TGTGCCAGCAGCAGCCGGGGGACTAGCGGGTTCCCCATATCCTACAATGAGCAGTTCTTC. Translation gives CASSSRGTSGFPISYNEQFF.

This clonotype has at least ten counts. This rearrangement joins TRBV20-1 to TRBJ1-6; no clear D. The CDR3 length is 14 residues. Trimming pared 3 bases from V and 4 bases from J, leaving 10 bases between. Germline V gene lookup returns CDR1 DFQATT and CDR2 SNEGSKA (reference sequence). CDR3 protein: CSASTPTYNSPLHF. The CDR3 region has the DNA TGCAGTGCTAGTACACCTACTTATAATTCACCCCTCCACTTT.

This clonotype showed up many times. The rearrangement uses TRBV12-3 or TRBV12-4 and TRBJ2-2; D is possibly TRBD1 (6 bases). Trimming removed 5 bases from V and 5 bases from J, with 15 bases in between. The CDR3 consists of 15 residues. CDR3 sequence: CASSPDPGTTGELFF. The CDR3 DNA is TGTGCCAGCAGTCCAGACCCCGGGACAACCGGGGAGCTGTTTTTT.

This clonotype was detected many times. The CDR3 DNA sequence: TGTGCCAGCAGTATCCCACGGGCAGGGGGAAACACCATATATTTT. As protein: CASSIPRAGGNTIYF. The genes are TRBV28 and TRBJ1-3, with a weak D call TRBD1 (5 bases). The V and J ends lost 5 bases and 4 bases respectively, with 15 bases between them. CDR1 is MDHEN and CDR2 is SYDVKM in the germline V gene. The CDR3 consists of 15 residues.

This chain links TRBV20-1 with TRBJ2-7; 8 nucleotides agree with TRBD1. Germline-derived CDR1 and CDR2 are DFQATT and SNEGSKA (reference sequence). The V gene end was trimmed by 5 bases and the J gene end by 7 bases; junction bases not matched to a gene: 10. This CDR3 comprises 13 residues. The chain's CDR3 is CSALRTGMSEQYF. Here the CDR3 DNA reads TGCAGTGCTCTGAGGACAGGGATGAGTGAGCAGTACTTC.